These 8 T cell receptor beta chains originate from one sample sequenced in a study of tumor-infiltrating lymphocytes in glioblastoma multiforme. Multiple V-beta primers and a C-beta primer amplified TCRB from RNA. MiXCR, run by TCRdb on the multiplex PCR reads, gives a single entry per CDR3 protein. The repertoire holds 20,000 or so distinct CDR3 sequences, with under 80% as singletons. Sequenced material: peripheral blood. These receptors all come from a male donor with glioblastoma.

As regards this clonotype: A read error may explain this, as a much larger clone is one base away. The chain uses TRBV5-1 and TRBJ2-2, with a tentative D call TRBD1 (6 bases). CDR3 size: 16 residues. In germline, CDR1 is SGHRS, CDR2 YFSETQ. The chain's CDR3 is CASSLRDTRNTGKLFF. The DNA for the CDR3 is TGCGCCAGCAGCCTACGGGACACACGGAACACCGGGAAGCTGTTTTTT.

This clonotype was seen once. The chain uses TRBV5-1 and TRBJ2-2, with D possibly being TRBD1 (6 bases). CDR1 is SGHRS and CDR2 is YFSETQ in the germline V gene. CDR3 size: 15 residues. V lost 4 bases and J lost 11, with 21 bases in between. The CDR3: CASSQTGIDTVELFF. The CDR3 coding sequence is TGCGCCAGCAGCCAAACAGGGATAGACACCGTTGAGCTGTTTTTT.

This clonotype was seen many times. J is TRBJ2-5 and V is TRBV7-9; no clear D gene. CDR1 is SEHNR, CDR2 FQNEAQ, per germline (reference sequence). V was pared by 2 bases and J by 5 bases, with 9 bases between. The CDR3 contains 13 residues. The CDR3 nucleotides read TGTGCCAGCAGCTTAAGTGTGGGTGAGACCCAGTACTTC. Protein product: CASSLSVGETQYF.

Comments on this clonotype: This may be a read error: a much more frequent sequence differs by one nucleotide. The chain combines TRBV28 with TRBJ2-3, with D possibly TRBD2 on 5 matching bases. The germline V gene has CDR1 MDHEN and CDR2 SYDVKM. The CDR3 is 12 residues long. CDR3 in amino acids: CVSSGLTDTQYF. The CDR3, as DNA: TGTGTCAGCAGTGGACTTACAGATACGCAGTATTTT.

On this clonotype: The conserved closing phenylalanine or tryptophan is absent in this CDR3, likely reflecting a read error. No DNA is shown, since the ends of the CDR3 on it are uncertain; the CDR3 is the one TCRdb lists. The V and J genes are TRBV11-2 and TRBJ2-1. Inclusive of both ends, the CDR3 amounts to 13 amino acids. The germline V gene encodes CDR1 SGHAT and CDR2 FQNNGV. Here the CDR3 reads CASYRGYGAEQSS.

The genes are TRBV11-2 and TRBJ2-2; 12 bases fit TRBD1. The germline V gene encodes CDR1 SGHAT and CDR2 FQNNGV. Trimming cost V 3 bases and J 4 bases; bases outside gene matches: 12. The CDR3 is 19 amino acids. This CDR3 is CASSFPLRDRGLVTGELFF. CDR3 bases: TGTGCCAGCAGCTTTCCCCTCCGGGACAGGGGGCTCGTCACCGGGGAGCTGTTTTTT.

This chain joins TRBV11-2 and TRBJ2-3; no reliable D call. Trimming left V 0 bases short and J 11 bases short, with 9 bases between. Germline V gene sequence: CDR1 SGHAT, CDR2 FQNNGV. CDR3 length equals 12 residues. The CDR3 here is CASSLDVDEQYF. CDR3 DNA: TGTGCCAGCAGCTTAGATGTTGATGAGCAGTATTTT.

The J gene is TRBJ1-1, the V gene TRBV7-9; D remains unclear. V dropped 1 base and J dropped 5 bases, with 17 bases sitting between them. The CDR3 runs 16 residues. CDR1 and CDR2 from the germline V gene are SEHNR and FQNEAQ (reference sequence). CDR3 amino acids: CASSLGGLILETEAFF. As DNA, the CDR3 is TGTGCCAGCAGCTTAGGAGGACTTATACTGGAGACTGAAGCTTTCTTT.